The next 12 T cell receptor beta chains were all read from a single sample in a study of blood T cells in healthy people across ages. A second PCR, run for roughly 7 to 12 cycles, used a sample-barcoded 5' primer plus a J-beta primer mix. TCRdb reprocessed the 5' RACE reads with MiXCR, giving one entry per CDR3 protein. The table records 800,000 to 1,000,000 distinct CDR3 sequences, around 46% of them present only once. The specimen was blood. Receptor source: a man under 40 in good health.

The chain has TRBV5-6 and TRBJ2-3; 9 positions match TRBD2. Germline V CDR1 and CDR2: SGHDT, YYEEEE. The trim removed 4 bases at V and 4 bases at J, leaving 4 bases unmatched. The CDR3 runs 14 residues. The CDR3 loop reads CASSGTSFADTQYF. DNA for the CDR3: TGTGCCAGCAGCGGGACTAGCTTCGCAGATACGCAGTATTTT.

V and J are TRBV2 and TRBJ2-4; 11 positions agree with TRBD2. The CDR3 runs 16 residues. The germline gives CDR1 SNHLY, CDR2 FYNNEI. The J segment lost 6 bases and the V segment lost 5 bases, leaving 9 bases of the junction unmatched. Here the CDR3 reads CASSSQRLAGTNIQYF. CDR3 nucleotides: TGTGCCAGCAGTTCCCAACGACTAGCGGGGACAAACATTCAGTACTTC.

About this clonotype: At one end the junction does not follow the germline gene, possibly because of a read error. This chain uses TRBV20-1 with TRBJ1-1; 7 nucleotides agree with TRBD1. Germline V gene lookup returns CDR1 DFQATT and CDR2 SNEGSKA (reference sequence). The CDR3 has 14 residues. CDR3: CSATTGTDYTVAFF. The DNA for the CDR3 is TGCAGTGCAACAACCGGGACAGACTACACTGTAGCTTTCTTT.

Concerning this clonotype: Germline is not matched at one junction end, which may reflect a read error. The J gene is TRBJ2-5, the V gene TRBV6-6; 12 bases agree with TRBD2. CDR3 size: 15 residues. The germline gives CDR1 MNHNY, CDR2 SVGAGI (reference sequence). Written as DNA, the CDR3 is TGCGCCAGCTGTGGACTAGCGGGGCTCCGGGAGACCCAGTACTTC. It codes for CASCGLAGLRETQYF.

This clonotype has more than one count but fewer than ten. The J gene is TRBJ2-1, the V gene TRBV4-1; 9 bases align to TRBD1. Germline V gives CDR1 MGHRA, CDR2 YSYEKL. The CDR3 is 16 residues long. J was trimmed by 4 bases and V by 1 base; bases with no gene match: 5. CDR3 in DNA: TGCGCCAGCAGCCAAGTACCGGGACAGGGTTACAATGAGCAGTTCTTC. This translates into CASSQVPGQGYNEQFF.

The V gene is TRBV30, the J gene TRBJ2-3, with unresolved D. The length of the CDR3 is 15 residues. Trimming cost V 2 bases and J 0 bases, with 12 bases left between them. Germline V gives CDR1 GTSNPN, CDR2 SVGIG (reference sequence). CDR3 in DNA: TGTGCCTGGAGTCCCACGTTATTTAGCACAGATACGCAGTATTTT. This translates into CAWSPTLFSTDTQYF.

The chain employs TRBV5-1 and TRBJ2-1; 10 bases are a match to TRBD2. V gave up 7 bases and J gave up 2 bases; unmatched junction bases: 15. CDR3 length equals 18 residues. CDR1 is SGHRS, CDR2 YFSETQ, per germline. As DNA, the CDR3 is TGCGCCAGCGGCCCCGGGGTTCGAACTAGCGGGGCCTACAATGAGCAGTTCTTC. Translating gives CASGPGVRTSGAYNEQFF.

V gene TRBV7-3 combines with J gene TRBJ2-5; TRBD2 aligns across 12 bases. Germline lookup yields CDR1 SGHTA and CDR2 FQGTGA. V was pared by 5 bases and J by 11 bases, with 18 bases of the junction left unmatched. The CDR3 length is 17 residues. The CDR3 DNA follows: TGTGCCAGCAGCCCCTCCCCGACTAGCGGGGGATCTAATGAGCAGTACTTC. Translation: CASSPSPTSGGSNEQYF.

The CDR3 DNA is TGTGCCAGCAGCTTACAACAGGGTCTTGATGAGCAGTTCTTC. Translated, it gives CASSLQQGLDEQFF. This chain links TRBV7-9 with TRBJ2-1; tentatively, D is TRBD1 (6 bases). V gave up 2 bases and J gave up 8 bases, with 13 bases separating them. Germline loops: CDR1 SEHNR, CDR2 FQNEAQ (reference sequence). The CDR3 spans 14 residues. Using reference TRBV7-9 and TRBJ2-1 for the parts outside the CDR3, the full variable domain is DTGVSQNPRHKITKRGQNVTFRCDPISEHNRLYWYRQTLGQGPEFLTYFQNEAQLEKSRLLSDRFSAERPKGSFSTLEIQRTEQGDSAMYLCASSLQQGLDEQFFGPGTRLTVL.

This clonotype appeared a few times. The rearrangement joins TRBV4-1 to TRBJ1-1; D may be TRBD1 (5 bases). CDR1 MGHRA and CDR2 YSYEKL come from the germline V gene. Trimming left V 4 bases short and J 6 bases short, with 15 bases between. The CDR3 sequence is 14 residues long. This chain's CDR3 is CASSRGGNGPEAFF. In DNA form, the CDR3 reads TGCGCCAGCAGCCGCGGGGGGAATGGGCCTGAAGCTTTCTTT.

This clonotype was counted only a few times. J is TRBJ2-1 and V is TRBV20-1; TRBD2 agrees at 10 bases. V lost 0 bases and J lost 0; bases outside the gene matches: 8. CDR1 is DFQATT, CDR2 SNEGSKA, per germline (reference sequence). This CDR3 spans 18 amino acids. The CDR3 protein is CSARDRSGGADSYNEQFF. CDR3 sequence (DNA): TGCAGTGCTAGAGATAGGAGCGGGGGGGCCGACTCCTACAATGAGCAGTTCTTC.

This clonotype came up a few times. The V gene is TRBV5-1, the J gene TRBJ2-3; 7 bases align to TRBD1. Germline V gene sequence: CDR1 SGHRS, CDR2 YFSETQ. V trimming: 4 bases; J trimming: 3 bases; junction bases outside the gene matches: 8. This CDR3 is 15 amino acids long. CDR3 sequence reads: CASSGRQGGTDTQYF. The CDR3 bases are TGCGCCAGCAGCGGGAGACAGGGTGGGACAGATACGCAGTATTTT.